The 17 T cell receptor beta chains given below trace back to one sample, sequenced in a study of vaccination and CD4 T cells after COVID-19. Time point noted: late sampling 161 to 241 days after vaccination in three convalescent patients. The treatment was: roughly 11-day PBMC culture with coronavirus spike peptide pools or control peptides (ViraFEST assay). CD4+ T cells that had been cultured provided DNA sequenced with the Oncomine TCR Beta short-read assay. TCRdb itself ran the PCR reads through MiXCR, one entry per CDR3 protein. The data contain around 23,000 distinct CDR3 sequences, roughly 33% of them singletons. These TCRs' antigens remain unknown. The sequencing used CD4+ T cells from blood, cultured in vitro, collected about 7 months after SARS-CoV-2 vaccination. The receptors stem from a human donor who had recovered from COVID-19.

This chain joins TRBV7-2 and TRBJ1-2; a possible D gene is TRBD1 (5 bases). Germline V CDR1 and CDR2: SGHTA, FQGNSA. The CDR3 consists of 12 residues. V lost 3 bases to trimming and J lost 8 bases, with 10 bases between them. The DNA for the CDR3 is TGTGCCAGCAGCTTCCCAGGGATCGGCTACACCTTC. Residues: CASSFPGIGYTF.

The J gene is TRBJ2-3, the V gene TRBV7-6; 7 bases agree with TRBD1. The CDR3 loop spans 16 amino acids. The germline V gene encodes CDR1 SGHVS and CDR2 FNYEAQ. Losses at the gene ends were 3 bases for V and 1 base for J; bases not matched to a gene: 7. The CDR3 DNA is TGTGCCAGCAGCTTCACCGGGACAGCACGCACAGATACGCAGTATTTT. Amino acids: CASSFTGTARTDTQYF.

V and J are TRBV27 and TRBJ1-2, with D unresolved. V lost 6 bases and J lost 7, with 12 bases in between. The CDR3 runs 12 residues. Germline loops: CDR1 MNHEY, CDR2 SMNVEV (reference sequence). The CDR3 region has the DNA TGTGCCAGCAGGGGAGTTGGATTTGGCTACACCTTC. It translates to CASRGVGFGYTF.

The chain joins TRBV18 to TRBJ2-5; D remains ambiguous. Looked up from germline, CDR1 is KGHSH and CDR2 is LQKENI. V lost 2 bases, J lost 3 bases, and 10 bases lay in between. There are 14 residues in the CDR3. CDR3 nucleotide sequence: TGTGCCAGCTCACCAACTCACGCAAAAGAGACCCAGTACTTC. Its protein is CASSPTHAKETQYF.

This clonotype was seen only a few times. The chain employs TRBV20-1 and TRBJ1-2, with D unclear. The germline V gene encodes CDR1 DFQATT and CDR2 SNEGSKA (reference sequence). Trimming took off 6 bases at V and 4 bases at J, with 15 bases between the two ends. The length of the CDR3 is 13 residues. CDR3 sequence: CSAAVAGFYGYTF. For the CDR3, the DNA is TGCAGTGCAGCTGTAGCAGGTTTCTATGGCTACACCTTC.

This clonotype came up once. CDR3 coding DNA: TGTGCCAGCAGCCGTCTCGGAGGGGGATCCTACAATGAGCAGTTCTTC. Translating gives CASSRLGGGSYNEQFF. The chain joins TRBV7-9 to TRBJ2-1; D is tentatively TRBD1 or TRBD2 (6 bases each). Trimming removed 5 bases from V and 1 base from J, with 15 bases in between. This CDR3 has 16 amino acids. The germline gives CDR1 SEHNR, CDR2 FQNEAQ (reference sequence).

This clonotype appeared a few times. CDR3 amino acids: CASRLLTGTSYEQYF. In DNA, the CDR3 is TGTGCCAGCAGGCTACTGACAGGGACCTCATACGAGCAGTACTTC. The rearrangement joins TRBV27 to TRBJ2-7; 7 bases fit TRBD1. Germline CDR1 MNHEY, CDR2 SMNVEV (reference sequence). The V segment lost 6 bases and the J segment 4 bases; nucleotides outside the gene matches: 12. There are 15 residues in the CDR3.

V gene TRBV14 combines with J gene TRBJ2-7, with D possibly TRBD2 on 6 matching bases. The CDR3 consists of 13 residues. The V end was cut by 3 bases, the J end by 2 bases, with 8 bases between. Germline loops: CDR1 SGHDN, CDR2 FVKESK. CDR3 sequence (DNA): TGTGCCAGCAGCCAGGGGGGTCCCTACGAGCAGTACTTC. It specifies CASSQGGPYEQYF.

The CDR3 region has the DNA TGTGCCAGCAGCCCGTGGACTGGCGGGCTTCATGAGCAGTTCTTC. Protein product: CASSPWTGGLHEQFF. The V gene is TRBV7-9, the J gene TRBJ2-1; D is perhaps TRBD2 (5 bases). CDR1 and CDR2 (germline): SEHNR, FQNEAQ (reference sequence). V lost 5 bases to trimming and J lost 8 bases, with 19 bases between them. There are 15 residues in the CDR3. Drawing the rest from reference TRBV7-9 and TRBJ2-1, the complete variable domain is DTGVSQNPRHKITKRGQNVTFRCDPISEHNRLYWYRQTLGQGPEFLTYFQNEAQLEKSRLLSDRFSAERPKGSFSTLEIQRTEQGDSAMYLCASSPWTGGLHEQFFGPGTRLTVL.

The rearrangement uses TRBV7-6 and TRBJ2-1; 8 positions agree with TRBD2. Per the germline V gene, CDR1 is SGHVS and CDR2 is FNYEAQ. The ends lost 0 bases at V and 6 bases at J; junction bases unmatched: 7. This CDR3 has 16 amino acids. In DNA, the CDR3 is TGTGCCAGCAGCTTAGCTGGCGGGGGGTACAGCAATGAGCAGTTCTTC. It is translated as CASSLAGGGYSNEQFF.

This clonotype appeared a few times. The chain employs TRBV24-1 and TRBJ2-5, with 7 bases that match TRBD2. The ends lost 0 bases at V and 1 base at J; junction bases unmatched: 4. The CDR3 runs to 16 residues. Germline CDR1 and CDR2: KGHDR and SFDVKD. CDR3 nucleotides: TGTGCCACCAGTGATTTGCTAGGGAGGGGCCAAGAGACCCAGTACTTC. It encodes CATSDLLGRGQETQYF.

The chain joins TRBV20-1 to TRBJ2-5; D remains unclear. Looked up from germline, CDR1 is DFQATT and CDR2 is SNEGSKA (reference sequence). V lost 1 base and J 13 bases, leaving 19 bases between the germline ends. The CDR3 is made up of 13 amino acids. The CDR3 sequence is CSARAGPRYPTYF. CDR3 DNA: TGCAGTGCTAGAGCCGGGCCGCGATACCCTACGTACTTC.

This chain uses TRBV15 with TRBJ2-7, with D possibly being TRBD1 or TRBD2 (7 bases each). V lost 3 bases and J 7 bases, leaving 22 bases between the germline ends. This CDR3 spans 16 amino acids. Germline CDR1 reads LNHNV; CDR2 reads YYDKDF (reference sequence). The chain's CDR3 is CATSSGLYDREGEQYF. The CDR3 coding sequence is TGTGCCACCAGCAGTGGTCTGTATGACAGGGAGGGTGAGCAGTACTTC.

This sequence joins TRBV18 and TRBJ1-3, with unresolved D. The CDR3 length is 14 residues. Between the trimmed V and J ends, which lost 5 bases and 0 bases, there was a span of 8 bases. Germline V lookup: CDR1 KGHSH, CDR2 LQKENI. CDR3 region: CASSKDPSGNTIYF. CDR3 DNA sequence: TGTGCCAGCTCAAAAGACCCCTCTGGAAACACCATATATTTT.

In its sample, this clonotype is medium-sized (0.01 to 0.1%). The chain has TRBV20-1 and TRBJ1-2; D is unresolved. This CDR3 is 9 amino acids long. Germline loops: CDR1 DFQATT, CDR2 SNEGSKA (reference sequence). This CDR3 reads CCHRRGYTF. CDR3 bases: TGCTGTCACCGGCGGGGCTACACCTTC.

The V gene is TRBV20-1, the J gene TRBJ2-7, with 11 positions matching TRBD2. Trimming took 1 base from V and 6 from J; bases not matched to a gene: 8. Per germline, CDR1 DFQATT and CDR2 SNEGSKA (reference sequence). The length of the CDR3 is 15 residues. This CDR3 reads CSARVGLAAGGEQYF. In DNA, the CDR3 is TGCAGTGCTAGAGTGGGACTAGCGGCGGGGGGCGAGCAGTACTTC.

In this sample, this clonotype turned up once. V and J are TRBV6-1 and TRBJ1-2, with 7 nucleotides matching TRBD1. CDR1 and CDR2 (germline): MNHNS, SASEGT. The trim removed 7 bases at V and 4 bases at J, leaving 18 bases unmatched. The CDR3 covers 17 residues. The DNA of the CDR3 is TGTGCCAGCACCCTAAGGGGGCGGGGGGGGCCCATCTATGGCTACACCTTC. This codes for CASTLRGRGGPIYGYTF.